The rows below give T cell receptor beta chains drawn from one sample of a study of T cells after yellow fever vaccination. TCRdb re-analysed the 5' RACE reads in MiXCR, keeping a single row per CDR3 protein. This table holds roughly 350,000 distinct CDR3 sequences, roughly 4.3% found once. The sample consisted of PBMCs, taken 5 days after the yellow fever booster vaccination. Source of these receptors: a man younger than 35 who received the YFV17D yellow fever vaccine. The CDR3 runs from the conserved cysteine through the conserved F or W. Each record gives: J gene, D gene, CDR3 length, V gene, clone size, CDR3 protein, CDR3 DNA. A D gene is named only where the DNA matches it firmly. Clone size appears in some rows only: once, few, many, or a class for an expanded clone.

J gene: TRBJ2-3; D gene: NA; CDR3 length: 11; V gene: TRBV10-2; clone size: few; CDR3 protein: CASSAIDTQYF; CDR3 DNA: TGCGCCAGCAGTGCAATAGATACGCAGTATTTT
J gene: TRBJ1-4; D gene: NA; CDR3 length: 15; V gene: TRBV7-2; clone size: few; CDR3 protein: CASSRGRGINEKLFF; CDR3 DNA: TGTGCCAGCAGCCGCGGACGGGGGATTAATGAAAAACTGTTTTTT
J gene: TRBJ1-2; D gene: NA; CDR3 length: 16; V gene: TRBV11-1; clone size: NA; CDR3 protein: CASSGGGQAKNYGYTF; CDR3 DNA: TGTGCCAGCAGCGGAGGGGGGCAGGCCAAAAACTATGGCTACACCTTC
J gene: TRBJ1-1; D gene: TRBD1; CDR3 length: 16; V gene: TRBV3-1; clone size: few; CDR3 protein: CASSPRTGGLNTEAFF; CDR3 DNA: TGTGCCAGCAGCCCACGGACAGGGGGCCTGAACACTGAAGCTTTCTTT
J gene: TRBJ2-1; D gene: TRBD2; CDR3 length: 15; V gene: TRBV3-1; clone size: NA; CDR3 protein: CASSQVSGGNNEQFF; CDR3 DNA: TGTGCCAGCAGCCAAGTTAGCGGGGGAAACAATGAGCAGTTCTTC
J gene: TRBJ1-1; D gene: NA; CDR3 length: 15; V gene: TRBV6-2/TRBV6-3; clone size: few; CDR3 protein: CASSYHPGRNTEAFF; CDR3 DNA: TGTGCCAGCAGTTATCACCCTGGGCGGAACACTGAAGCTTTCTTT
J gene: TRBJ2-7; D gene: TRBD2; CDR3 length: 14; V gene: TRBV7-9; clone size: NA; CDR3 protein: CASSLSGTTYEQYF; CDR3 DNA: TGTGCCAGCAGCCTTAGCGGGACCACCTACGAGCAGTACTTC
J gene: TRBJ2-7; D gene: NA; CDR3 length: 16; V gene: TRBV6-6; clone size: few; CDR3 protein: CASSSTPGRYFYEQYF; CDR3 DNA: TGTGCCAGCAGTTCTACCCCGGGCAGGTACTTCTACGAGCAGTACTTC
J gene: TRBJ2-5; D gene: NA; CDR3 length: 14; V gene: TRBV5-4; clone size: few; CDR3 protein: CASSLANGDETQYF; CDR3 DNA: TGTGCCAGCAGCTTGGCAAACGGAGACGAGACCCAGTACTTC
J gene: TRBJ2-7; D gene: NA; CDR3 length: 15; V gene: TRBV12-3/TRBV12-4; clone size: few; CDR3 protein: CASSLDGRGSYEQYF; CDR3 DNA: TGTGCCAGCAGTTTAGATGGGAGGGGGTCCTACGAGCAGTACTTC
J gene: TRBJ2-5; D gene: NA; CDR3 length: 13; V gene: TRBV5-4; clone size: many; CDR3 protein: CASSPEMEETQYF; CDR3 DNA: TGTGCCAGCAGCCCGGAGATGGAAGAGACCCAGTACTTC
J gene: TRBJ1-5; D gene: NA; CDR3 length: 18; V gene: TRBV13; clone size: few; CDR3 protein: CASSLGPGHPGEDQPQHF; CDR3 DNA: TGTGCCAGCAGCTTAGGCCCCGGACACCCAGGCGAGGATCAGCCCCAGCATTTT
J gene: TRBJ1-1; D gene: NA; CDR3 length: 16; V gene: TRBV5-1; clone size: many; CDR3 protein: CASSLRQYRLNTEAFF; CDR3 DNA: TGCGCCAGCAGCTTGCGACAGTACCGGTTGAACACTGAAGCTTTCTTT
J gene: TRBJ2-5; D gene: NA; CDR3 length: 13; V gene: TRBV4-1; clone size: NA; CDR3 protein: CASSQVRGQTQYF; CDR3 DNA: TGCGCCAGCAGCCAAGTCAGGGGACAGACCCAGTACTTC
J gene: TRBJ2-1; D gene: NA; CDR3 length: 13; V gene: TRBV7-3; clone size: NA; CDR3 protein: CASSDTLGDEQFF; CDR3 DNA: TGTGCCAGCTCTGACACTTTGGGCGATGAGCAGTTCTTC
J gene: TRBJ2-4; D gene: TRBD1; CDR3 length: 16; V gene: TRBV2; clone size: NA; CDR3 protein: CASSLTGQLAKNIQYF; CDR3 DNA: TGTGCCAGCAGCCTGACAGGGCAACTAGCCAAAAACATTCAGTACTTC
J gene: TRBJ1-1; D gene: TRBD1; CDR3 length: 14; V gene: TRBV29-1; clone size: many; CDR3 protein: CSVEHGTGNILAFF; CDR3 DNA: TGCAGCGTTGAGCACGGGACAGGAAACATTTTGGCTTTCTTT
J gene: TRBJ1-1; D gene: TRBD1; CDR3 length: 16; V gene: TRBV5-5; clone size: few; CDR3 protein: CASSLGTGGLNTEAFF; CDR3 DNA: TGTGCCAGCAGCTTGGGGACAGGGGGCTTGAACACTGAAGCTTTCTTT
J gene: TRBJ2-2; D gene: NA; CDR3 length: 13; V gene: TRBV4-3; clone size: few; CDR3 protein: CARARGGSGELFF; CDR3 DNA: TGCGCCAGGGCTCGGGGTGGGTCCGGGGAGCTGTTTTTT
J gene: TRBJ1-1; D gene: TRBD1; CDR3 length: 14; V gene: TRBV6-1; clone size: NA; CDR3 protein: CASTPGTGDTEAFF; CDR3 DNA: TGTGCCAGCACCCCCGGGACAGGGGACACTGAAGCTTTCTTT
J gene: TRBJ1-1; D gene: TRBD1; CDR3 length: 17; V gene: TRBV4-3; clone size: few; CDR3 protein: CASSQLGTGAWNTEAFF; CDR3 DNA: TGCGCCAGCAGCCAACTCGGGACAGGGGCTTGGAACACTGAAGCTTTCTTT
J gene: TRBJ2-3; D gene: NA; CDR3 length: 13; V gene: TRBV12-3/TRBV12-4; clone size: many; CDR3 protein: CASSSQETDTQYF; CDR3 DNA: TGTGCCAGCAGTTCCCAGGAAACAGATACGCAGTATTTT
J gene: TRBJ1-1; D gene: NA; CDR3 length: 15; V gene: TRBV20-1; clone size: few; CDR3 protein: CSARDYWGENTEAFF; CDR3 DNA: TGCAGTGCTAGAGATTATTGGGGCGAGAACACTGAAGCTTTCTTT
J gene: TRBJ2-2; D gene: NA; CDR3 length: 14; V gene: TRBV5-1; clone size: NA; CDR3 protein: CASSGSPNTGELFF; CDR3 DNA: TGCGCCAGCAGCGGTAGCCCGAACACCGGGGAGCTGTTTTTT
J gene: TRBJ2-1; D gene: NA; CDR3 length: 18; V gene: TRBV27; clone size: few; CDR3 protein: CASSPLTLTDSSYNEQFF; CDR3 DNA: TGTGCCAGCAGTCCCCTCACACTGACTGACAGCTCCTACAATGAGCAGTTCTTC
J gene: TRBJ2-3; D gene: TRBD2; CDR3 length: 12; V gene: TRBV20-1; clone size: NA; CDR3 protein: CSARDKERGRYF; CDR3 DNA: TGCAGTGCTAGAGATAAGGAGCGGGGGAGGTATTTT
J gene: TRBJ2-3; D gene: TRBD2; CDR3 length: 17; V gene: TRBV3-1; clone size: NA; CDR3 protein: CASSQGRSGGVQDTQYF; CDR3 DNA: TGTGCCAGCAGCCAAGGGAGGAGCGGGGGGGTTCAAGATACGCAGTATTTT
J gene: TRBJ2-5; D gene: TRBD2; CDR3 length: 14; V gene: TRBV18; clone size: NA; CDR3 protein: CASSSTSGVETQYF; CDR3 DNA: TGTGCCAGCTCGTCGACTAGCGGGGTGGAGACCCAGTACTTC
J gene: TRBJ2-7; D gene: TRBD1; CDR3 length: 14; V gene: TRBV19; clone size: few; CDR3 protein: CASRATGNPYEQYF; CDR3 DNA: TGTGCCAGTAGAGCGACAGGGAATCCCTACGAGCAGTACTTC
J gene: TRBJ2-1; D gene: NA; CDR3 length: 15; V gene: TRBV6-1; clone size: few; CDR3 protein: CASSKGSGSYNEQFF; CDR3 DNA: TGTGCCAGCAGTAAGGGGTCCGGCTCCTACAATGAGCAGTTCTTC
J gene: TRBJ1-2; D gene: NA; CDR3 length: 13; V gene: TRBV5-6; clone size: NA; CDR3 protein: CASSFSDLGGYTF; CDR3 DNA: TGTGCCAGCAGCTTTTCGGACCTCGGCGGCTACACCTTC
J gene: TRBJ2-1; D gene: TRBD1; CDR3 length: 15; V gene: TRBV18; clone size: NA; CDR3 protein: CASSQGQGTYNEQFF; CDR3 DNA: TGTGCCAGCTCACAGGGACAGGGGACCTACAATGAGCAGTTCTTC
J gene: TRBJ1-2; D gene: NA; CDR3 length: 12; V gene: TRBV29-1; clone size: NA; CDR3 protein: CSVGRGVDGYTF; CDR3 DNA: TGCAGCGTTGGACGGGGGGTCGATGGCTACACCTTC
J gene: TRBJ2-2; D gene: NA; CDR3 length: 14; V gene: TRBV27; clone size: few; CDR3 protein: CASSSLASDGELFF; CDR3 DNA: TGTGCCAGCAGTTCACTGGCCAGCGACGGGGAGCTGTTTTTT